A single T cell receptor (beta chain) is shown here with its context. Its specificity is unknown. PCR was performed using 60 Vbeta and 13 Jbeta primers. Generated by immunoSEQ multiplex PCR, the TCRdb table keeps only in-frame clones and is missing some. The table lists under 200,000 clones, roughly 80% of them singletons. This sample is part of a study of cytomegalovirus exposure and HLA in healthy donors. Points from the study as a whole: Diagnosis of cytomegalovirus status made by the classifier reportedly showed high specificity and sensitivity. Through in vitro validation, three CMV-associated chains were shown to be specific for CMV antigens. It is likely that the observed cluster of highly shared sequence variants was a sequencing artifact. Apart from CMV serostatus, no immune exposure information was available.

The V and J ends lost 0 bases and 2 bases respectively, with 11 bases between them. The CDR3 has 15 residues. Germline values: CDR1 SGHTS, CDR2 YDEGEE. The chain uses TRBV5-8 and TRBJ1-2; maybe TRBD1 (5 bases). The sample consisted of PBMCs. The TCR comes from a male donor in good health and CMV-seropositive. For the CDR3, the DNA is TGTGCCAGCAGCTTGGAGGGGCGGGGGAACTATGGCTACACCTTC. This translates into CASSLEGRGNYGYTF.